This TCR beta chain was captured in a study of T cells in tuberculosis. Study-level results: Shorter CDR3-alpha in active tuberculosis partly drove smaller distances.

Worth noting for this clone: Its antigen is not known.

TCRdb's table, derived via immunoSEQ multiplex PCR, lists solely in-frame clones and lacks some. The sample yields approximately 30,000 clones, 95% to 97% seen once. This sequence originates from a donor between 5 and 29 years old with latent tuberculosis or without tuberculosis infection. Sequencing used PBMCs.

The CDR3, as DNA: TGTGCCAGCAGTCCTGGGACTAGCGGGAGGCTACAAAACATTCAGTACTTC. It encodes CASSPGTSGRLQNIQYF. The chain employs TRBV28 and TRBJ2-4; 15 bases fit TRBD2. With V trimmed by 5 bases and J by 5 bases, 7 bases remained unmatched. From germline, CDR1 is MDHEN and CDR2 SYDVKM. The CDR3 is 17 amino acids.